Listed below are T cell receptor beta chains from one sample, sequenced in a study of blood T cell repertoires in COVID-19. TCRdb's copy holds only in-frame clones and misses some; the assay was immunoSEQ multiplex PCR. Among approximately 250,000 clones listed, about 82% were seen once. The sequenced sample was peripheral blood. All receptors come from a woman in her sixties or seventies with active or convalescent COVID-19. Each CDR3 is given with its conserved first and last residue. A D gene is named only where the DNA matches it firmly. A row's size may be missing; if present it is once, few, many or a size class.

>.|TRBV5-8|TRBJ2-5|TRBD2
TGTGCCAGCAGCTCCGGACTAGCGGGGGGTCAAGAGACCCAGTACTTC
CASSSGLAGGQETQYF
>.|TRBV7-2|TRBJ2-2|.
TGTGCCAGCAGCTTCGCGGGACCCGACACCGGGGAGCTGTTTTTT
CASSFAGPDTGELFF
>few|TRBV6-5|TRBJ1-2|.
TGTGCCAGCGGAACATACACAGGGTGGGGCTACACCTTC
CASGTYTGWGYTF
>.|TRBV12-3/TRBV12-4|TRBJ2-2|.
TGTGCCAGCACCCCCTTAGCCGGGGAGCTGTTTTTT
CASTPLAGELFF
>.|TRBV5-1|TRBJ2-5|.
TGCGCCAGCAGCTTGGCCCTCCTACAAGAGACCCAGTACTTC
CASSLALLQETQYF
>.|TRBV7-9|TRBJ2-2|.
TGTGCCAGCAGCGTTGACAAATACACCGGGGAGCTGTTTTTT
CASSVDKYTGELFF
>.|TRBV5-1|TRBJ2-2|.
TGCGCCAGCAGCTTGGTGTCAGTGGCGAACACCGGGGAGCTGTTTTTT
CASSLVSVANTGELFF
>few|TRBV2|TRBJ1-3|.
TGTGCCAGCAGAGAGGGTTCCGGCTACACCATATATTTT
CASREGSGYTIYF
>.|TRBV5-1|TRBJ2-1|.
TGCGCCAGCAGTTGGCCGGGAGAAGACAATGAGCAGTTCTTC
CASSWPGEDNEQFF
>.|TRBV5-1|TRBJ2-2|.
TGCGCCAGCAGACCCCCGGAGCTCACCGGGGAGCTGTTTTTT
CASRPPELTGELFF
>.|TRBV27|TRBJ2-7|.
TGTGCCAGCAGTTTCCTCGGGACAGAGCAGTACTTC
CASSFLGTEQYF
>.|TRBV9|TRBJ2-2|TRBD2
TGTGCCAGCAGCGGACTAGCGGGGGAGCGCCAGCTGTTTTTT
CASSGLAGERQLFF
>.|TRBV3-1/TRBV3-2|TRBJ2-3|TRBD2
TGTGCCACACATAGCGGGAGGGCTGGCACAGATACGCAGTATTTT
CATHSGRAGTDTQYF
>.|TRBV28|TRBJ2-5|.
TGTGCCAGCAGTCAAAGGCGGGGGCAACAAGAGACCCAGTACTTC
CASSQRRGQQETQYF
>few|TRBV4-1|TRBJ2-7|TRBD2
TGCGCCAGCAGCCAACGCAGGGGGACTAGCGGGAACTACGAGCAGTACTTC
CASSQRRGTSGNYEQYF
>.|TRBV5-5|TRBJ1-1|.
TGTGCCAGCAGCTCGCAACAGGTTGACGCTTTCTTT
CASSSQQVDAFF
>.|TRBV6-5|TRBJ2-5|TRBD2
TGTGCGACGAGAGGGGAGGGCCCCGAGACCCAGTACTTC
CATRGEGPETQYF
>.|TRBV27|TRBJ1-5|.
TGTGCCAGCAGTTTGCCGGTCCGGGACAAGGGCAATCAGCCCCAGCATTTT
CASSLPVRDKGNQPQHF
>.|TRBV4-1|TRBJ2-2|TRBD2
TGCGCCAGCAGCCCCTTCGGCCTAGCGGGAGGTCGGAACGGGGAGCTGTTTTTT
CASSPFGLAGGRNGELFF
>.|TRBV10-3|TRBJ2-5|.
TGTGCCATCAGTGAGTCTGCGCGGTTGGGCCAGTACTTC
CAISESARLGQYF
>.|TRBV29-1|TRBJ1-2|TRBD1
TGCAGCGTTGAAGATCCCAGACAGGGCCCCTATGGCTACACCTTC
CSVEDPRQGPYGYTF
>.|TRBV29-1|TRBJ2-7|.
TGCAGCGTCAGCAAGGGGATCTACGAGCAGTACTTC
CSVSKGIYEQYF
>.|TRBV11-2|TRBJ1-3|.
TGTGCCAGCAGCTTAGAGGGCAGCATGCCTGGAAACACCATATATTTT
CASSLEGSMPGNTIYF
>once|TRBV9|TRBJ2-7|.
TGTGCCAGCAGCGTAGGAGGGGGTTTAGGGGCTAGCGGCACCTACGAGCAGTACTTC
CASSVGGGLGASGTYEQYF
>.|TRBV2|TRBJ1-2|.
TGTGCCAGCACCCTCTCCGCGTCGGGGGGCTGGGGCTACACCTTC
CASTLSASGGWGYTF
>.|TRBV7-9|TRBJ2-3|TRBD1
TGTGCCAGCAGCTTAGGGAACAGACAGGGTCCAGATACGCAGTATTTT
CASSLGNRQGPDTQYF
>.|TRBV7-6|TRBJ2-1|TRBD1
TGTGCCAGCAGCTCCTCCGGGACAGGGCCTAATGAGCAGTTCTTC
CASSSSGTGPNEQFF
>.|TRBV7-9|TRBJ2-7|TRBD2
TGTGCCAGCAGCCCAACTAGCGGGAGCCTCCACGAGCAGTACTTC
CASSPTSGSLHEQYF
>.|TRBV5-4|TRBJ2-3|TRBD2
TGTGCCAGCAGCTCGGGACTAGCGGGATACACAGATACGCAGTATTTT
CASSSGLAGYTDTQYF
>.|TRBV4-1|TRBJ2-1|TRBD1
TGCGCCAGCAGCCAATCGACAGGGCACAATGAGCAGTTCTTC
CASSQSTGHNEQFF
>.|TRBV2|TRBJ2-3|.
TGTGCCAGCAGTAACTATAGATCAGATACGCAGTATTTT
CASSNYRSDTQYF
>.|TRBV11-2|TRBJ2-1|TRBD1
TGTGCCAGCAGCTACCGGACAGGGTTCGGTGAGCAGTTCTTC
CASSYRTGFGEQFF
>.|TRBV28|TRBJ1-5|.
TGTGCCAGCAGTACCATACGAGGAGGAAGAGGCAGCAATCAGCCCCAGCATTTT
CASSTIRGGRGSNQPQHF
>.|TRBV9|TRBJ2-5|.
TGTGCCAGCAGCGTAATGGGGCTACAAGAGACCCAGTACTTC
CASSVMGLQETQYF
>.|TRBV27|TRBJ1-1|TRBD1
TGTGCCAGCAGTCGCGGGACAGGGCAAGATGAAGCTTTCTTT
CASSRGTGQDEAFF
>.|TRBV3-1/TRBV3-2|TRBJ2-1|.
TGTGCCAGCAGCCGGATCGGGGGAAATGAGCAGTTCTTC
CASSRIGGNEQFF
>.|TRBV29-1|TRBJ2-5|TRBD2
TGCAGCGTTGTGACTAGCGGGGTGGAGACCCAGTACTTC
CSVVTSGVETQYF
>once|TRBV7-3|TRBJ1-1|TRBD1
TGTGCCAGCAGCCCAACAGGGGCACAGAACACTGAAGCTTTCTTT
CASSPTGAQNTEAFF
>.|TRBV19|TRBJ2-1|TRBD1
TGTGCCAGTAGTTGGACAGGGGGCAATGAGCAGTTCTTC
CASSWTGGNEQFF
>.|TRBV15|TRBJ2-5|.
TGTGCCACCTCCTCAGGCGGGCGTGGAGAGACCCAGTACTTC
CATSSGGRGETQYF
>once|TRBV5-1|TRBJ2-3|TRBD2
TGCGCCAGCAGCTTGGGCCTAGCGGTTAAGGCAGATACGCAGTATTTT
CASSLGLAVKADTQYF
>.|TRBV7-2|TRBJ1-2|TRBD1
TGTGCCAGCAGCCCCGGGACAGTCTATGGCTACACCTTC
CASSPGTVYGYTF
>.|TRBV6-1|TRBJ1-4|.
TGTGCCAGCAGTGAAGATTGGTCGGTGAATGAAAAACTGTTTTTT
CASSEDWSVNEKLFF
>.|TRBV2|TRBJ2-1|TRBD2
TGTGCCAGCACCGAGGGCGGGACTAGCTGGAATGAGCAGTTCTTC
CASTEGGTSWNEQFF
>.|TRBV5-5|TRBJ2-2|.
TGTGCCAGCAGCTGGCCTTCCGGGGAGCTGTTTTTT
CASSWPSGELFF
>.|TRBV12-5|TRBJ2-5|TRBD2
TGTGCTAGTGGTTTTTCAACGGCTAGCGGAGGGGAAGAGACCCAGTACTTC
CASGFSTASGGEETQYF
>once|TRBV6-6|TRBJ2-7|TRBD2
TGTGCCAGCATTGACGGGAGGGAGACCTACGAGCAGTACTTC
CASIDGRETYEQYF
>.|TRBV24-1|TRBJ1-5|.
TGTGCCACCAGTGATCATAACAGGAATCAGCCCCAGCATTTT
CATSDHNRNQPQHF
>.|TRBV30|TRBJ1-5|.
TGTGCCTGGACTCGGGGGGGGCCCAATCAGCCCCAGCATTTT
CAWTRGGPNQPQHF
>.|TRBV7-9|TRBJ2-5|.
TGTGCCAGCAGCTTATGGGGAGAAGGCGGAGAGACCCAGTACTTC
CASSLWGEGGETQYF
>.|TRBV2|TRBJ1-3|.
TGTGCCAGCAAGCTGGAGATCTCTGGAAACACCATATATTTT
CASKLEISGNTIYF
>.|TRBV11-2|TRBJ2-5|TRBD2
TGTGCCAGCAGCTTAAACGGACTAGCGGGAGGTGGGGCCCAGTACTTC
CASSLNGLAGGGAQYF
>.|TRBV11-2|TRBJ2-1|.
TGTGCCAGCAGCGAGACTAGTCATGAGCAGTTCTTC
CASSETSHEQFF
>.|TRBV15|TRBJ1-5|.
TGTGCCACCAGCGAAAGAATCGGTTCTAGCAATCAGCCCCAGCATTTT
CATSERIGSSNQPQHF